This note documents a single TCR beta chain sequence. What it recognizes is unknown. The sample comes from a study of shared clonotypes between healthy human individuals. Healthy HIV-negative adults without recent acute infections or vaccinations served as donors. In the CD4+ fraction, cells were divided into CD45RA+ naive and CD45RA-negative memory subsets. Overall study results and limits: Naive CD4 clonotypes were shared across a handful of donors at approximately 5.3%.

Genomic DNA of every subset was divided equally among multiple immunoSEQ plates. Produced via immunoSEQ multiplex PCR; TCRdb's table is partial and in-frame only. This table has around 700,000 clones, roughly 70% appearing once. The sequencing sample was made of memory CD4+ T cells sorted from blood. Subset of the sample: CD45RA-negative fraction. This receptor was obtained from a woman aged 25-40 years in good health.

The CDR3 sequence is CASSLAGHQVYEQYF. As DNA, the CDR3 is TGTGCCAGCAGCTTGGCGGGACACCAAGTCTACGAGCAGTACTTC. The chain joins TRBV5-5 to TRBJ2-7, with D possibly being TRBD1 (6 bases). Germline V gives CDR1 SGHKS, CDR2 YYEKEE (reference sequence). Trimming took off 0 bases at V and 3 bases at J, with 13 bases between the two ends. The length of the CDR3 is 15 residues. Using reference TRBV5-5 and TRBJ2-7 for the parts outside the CDR3, the full variable domain is DAGVTQSPTHLIKTRGQQVTLRCSPISGHKSVSWYQQVLGQGPQFIFQYYEKEERGRGNFPDRFSARQFPNYSSELNVNALLLGDSALYLCASSLAGHQVYEQYFGPGTRLTVT.